A single sample is the source of the 26 T cell receptor beta chains below, sequenced in a study of type 1 regulatory T cells. TCRdb analysed the reads with MiXCR anew, one entry per CDR3 protein. The repertoire has around 88,000 distinct CDR3 sequences, 30% to 35% of them found once; the top ten carry about 2.4%. Sequencing was performed on CD4+ T cells, either the whole sample or a sorted fraction (not recorded which). The receptors here all came from a human donor in good health.

This clonotype was recorded a few times. The CDR3 sequence is CASSQGWGAQETQYF. Written as DNA, the CDR3 is TGCGCCAGCAGCCAAGGCTGGGGGGCACAGGAGACCCAGTACTTC. The rearrangement links TRBV4-1 to TRBJ2-5; D possibly matches TRBD1 or TRBD2 (6 bases each). V was trimmed by 1 base and J by 5 bases, leaving 14 bases between them. In germline, CDR1 is MGHRA, CDR2 YSYEKL. The CDR3 is 15 residues long.

The chain recombines TRBV5-1 with TRBJ2-1; 15 bases map to TRBD2. V was pared by 4 bases and J by 4 bases, with 3 bases of the junction left unmatched. This CDR3 has 16 amino acids. Germline lookup yields CDR1 SGHRS and CDR2 YFSETQ. CDR3 protein: CASSPGTSGGYNEQFF. In DNA, the CDR3 is TGCGCCAGCAGCCCCGGGACTAGCGGGGGGTACAATGAGCAGTTCTTC. The full variable domain, rest sourced from reference TRBV5-1 and TRBJ2-1, is KAGVTQTPRYLIKTRGQQVTLSCSPISGHRSVSWYQQTPGQGLQFLFEYFSETQRNKGNFPGRFSGRQFSNSRSEMNVSTLELGDSALYLCASSPGTSGGYNEQFFGPGTRLTVL.

This clonotype was recorded only once. J is TRBJ2-3 and V is TRBV7-9, with 7 bases identical to TRBD2. With 0 bases clipped from V and 6 bases from J, the junction kept 18 bases outside the gene matches. Germline V lookup: CDR1 SEHNR, CDR2 FQNEAQ (reference sequence). The CDR3 loop spans 19 amino acids. CDR3 DNA: TGTGCCAGCAGCTTAGCGCTAAGGTCGGCTAGCGGAGGGCCGGATACGCAGTATTTT. This translates into CASSLALRSASGGPDTQYF.

This clonotype came up a few times. The chain joins TRBV11-2 to TRBJ2-3, with D maybe TRBD1 (6 bases). The CDR3 runs 13 residues. CDR1 and CDR2 (germline): SGHAT, FQNNGV. V lost 6 bases to trimming and J lost 4 bases, with 11 bases between them. CDR3 DNA: TGTGCCAGCAGTCTAGAGGGGGCAGATACGCAGTATTTT. Its translation is CASSLEGADTQYF.

This chain uses TRBV5-1 with TRBJ2-1, with D possibly matching TRBD2 (5 bases). The V gene lost 3 bases and the J gene lost 7 bases, with 14 bases spanning the gap. This CDR3 has 14 amino acids. Germline assignment: CDR1 SGHRS and CDR2 YFSETQ. The CDR3 here is CASSYGVDWNEQFF. The CDR3 DNA follows: TGCGCCAGCAGCTACGGGGTAGATTGGAATGAGCAGTTCTTC.

This chain joins TRBV5-1 and TRBJ2-1; D unresolved. Trimming removed 0 bases from V and 8 bases from J, with 12 bases in between. CDR1 is SGHRS, CDR2 YFSETQ, per germline. CDR3 size: 14 residues. The CDR3 is CASSLAEPVYEQFF. The CDR3 DNA reads as TGCGCCAGCAGCTTGGCCGAGCCTGTCTATGAGCAGTTCTTC.

This clonotype was seen a few times. J is TRBJ2-7 and V is TRBV20-1; 11 bases fit TRBD2. Germline V CDR1 and CDR2: DFQATT, SNEGSKA (reference sequence). This CDR3 region has 14 residues. V dropped 3 bases and J dropped 7; count of bases not matched to a gene: 8. CDR3 region: CSASQLAGVSEQYF. CDR3 DNA: TGCAGTGCTAGTCAACTAGCGGGAGTCAGTGAGCAGTACTTC.

V usage is TRBV11-2 and J usage is TRBJ2-5; D is unclear. The CDR3 has 15 amino acids. CDR1 SGHAT and CDR2 FQNNGV come from the germline V gene. V dropped 6 bases and J dropped 0 bases, with 14 bases sitting between them. DNA for the CDR3: TGTGCCAGCAGACCTTTAAACCTACACCAAGAGACCCAGTACTTC. Protein product: CASRPLNLHQETQYF.

The table lists this clonotype with a few counts. V and J are TRBV5-1 and TRBJ1-1, with D tentatively TRBD1 (6 bases). Germline assignment: CDR1 SGHRS and CDR2 YFSETQ. The CDR3 spans 11 residues. Trimming took off 4 bases at V and 12 bases at J, with 13 bases between the two ends. The CDR3: CASSLTGIPFF. The CDR3 DNA follows: TGCGCCAGCAGCCTTACAGGGATCCCTTTCTTT.

This clonotype has more than one count but fewer than ten. The V and J genes are TRBV7-3 and TRBJ2-5; D may be TRBD2 (6 bases). Trimming cost V 5 bases and J 1 base, with 14 bases left between them. This CDR3 comprises 15 residues. Germline V lookup: CDR1 SGHTA, CDR2 FQGTGA. CDR3 nucleotide sequence: TGTGCCAGCAGCCAGATTAGGGGAGGCCAAGAGACCCAGTACTTC. This encodes CASSQIRGGQETQYF.

This clonotype appeared a few times. Here the CDR3 DNA reads TGTGCCAGCAGTGTGCCCAGGGTCAACTATGGCTACACCTTC. As protein: CASSVPRVNYGYTF. J is TRBJ1-2 and V is TRBV2; possibly TRBD1 for D (5 bases). V was cut by 4 bases and J by 2 bases, with 11 bases left in between. Germline assignment: CDR1 SNHLY and CDR2 FYNNEI. The CDR3 is 14 amino acids.

The rearrangement joins TRBV20-1 to TRBJ2-7, with TRBD1 identical over 7 bases. With V trimmed by 4 bases and J by 9 bases, 15 bases remained unmatched. Looked up from germline, CDR1 is DFQATT and CDR2 is SNEGSKA (reference sequence). This CDR3 comprises 14 residues. The CDR3 here is CSAMAGRGITRQYF. The CDR3 coding sequence is TGCAGTGCTATGGCCGGCAGGGGGATAACTAGGCAGTACTTC.

A few counts support this clonotype. The V and J genes are TRBV20-1 and TRBJ2-5; TRBD2 aligns across 9 bases. Germline lookup yields CDR1 DFQATT and CDR2 SNEGSKA (reference sequence). The CDR3 length is 14 residues. Trimming took 3 bases from V and 4 from J; bases not matched to a gene: 6. CDR3 nucleotides: TGCAGTGCTAGCGGAGCGGGAGGTCGAGAGACCCAGTACTTC. It codes for CSASGAGGRETQYF.

This clonotype was found a few times. The chain uses TRBV29-1 and TRBJ2-3; 11 bases align to TRBD2. Losses at the gene ends were 4 bases for V and 1 base for J; bases not matched to a gene: 4. There are 15 residues in the CDR3. The germline CDR1 and CDR2 sequences are SQVTM and ANQGSEA. CDR3 amino acids: CSVGVAGGRTDTQYF. CDR3 DNA: TGCAGCGTTGGTGTAGCGGGAGGGCGCACAGATACGCAGTATTTT.

This chain connects TRBV10-3 to TRBJ2-1; 14 nucleotides line up with TRBD2. The J segment lost 6 bases and the V segment lost 4 bases, leaving 2 bases of the junction unmatched. The V gene's germline CDR1 is ENHRY and CDR2 SYGVKD. This CDR3 spans 15 amino acids. The CDR3 loop is CAISGGTSGGNEQFF. The DNA for the CDR3 is TGTGCCATCAGTGGTGGGACTAGCGGGGGCAATGAGCAGTTCTTC.

The chain is built from TRBV19 and TRBJ2-4; 8 bases fit TRBD1. The trim removed 0 bases at V and 6 bases at J, leaving 13 bases unmatched. The CDR3 loop spans 18 amino acids. CDR1 is LNHDA and CDR2 is SQIVND in the germline V gene (reference sequence). DNA of the CDR3: TGTGCCAGTAGTATAGACCTCCGGACGGACAGGGCCGGAAACATTCAGTACTTC. Protein sequence: CASSIDLRTDRAGNIQYF.

The table lists this clonotype with a few counts. This chain links TRBV5-1 with TRBJ2-3; D might be TRBD1 (5 bases). Trimming removed 5 bases from V and 2 bases from J, with 9 bases in between. CDR1 and CDR2 from the germline V gene are SGHRS and YFSETQ. The CDR3 is 13 residues long. CDR3 sequence (DNA): TGCGCCAGCAGTGGGGCAGTCACAGATACGCAGTATTTT. This encodes CASSGAVTDTQYF.

The V call is TRBV30, the J call TRBJ2-1; TRBD2 is a possible D gene (6 bases). The CDR3 sequence is 16 residues long. Trimming cost V 0 bases and J 0 bases, with 12 bases left between them. The V gene's germline CDR1 is GTSNPN and CDR2 SVGIG (reference sequence). CDR3 protein: CAWSVRYGSSYNEQFF. As DNA, the CDR3 is TGTGCCTGGAGTGTGAGATACGGGAGCTCCTACAATGAGCAGTTCTTC.

This sequence joins TRBV27 and TRBJ2-3; TRBD1 matches at 10 bases. V trimming: 6 bases; J trimming: 4 bases; junction bases outside the gene matches: 7. This CDR3 region has 15 residues. CDR1 is MNHEY and CDR2 is SMNVEV in the germline V gene (reference sequence). The CDR3, as DNA: TGTGCCAGCAGCCTTTTGGACAGGGGGGCAGATACGCAGTATTTT. Protein sequence: CASSLLDRGADTQYF.

The CDR3 loop reads CASSPGVGGGYEQYF. In DNA, the CDR3 is TGTGCCAGCAGCCCAGGGGTGGGCGGGGGCTACGAGCAGTACTTC. The chain combines TRBV11-2 with TRBJ2-7; a weak D match, TRBD2 (7 bases). The ends were cut back, 5 bases at V and 3 bases at J, with 17 bases in the middle. Germline CDR1 and CDR2: SGHAT and FQNNGV. The length of the CDR3 is 15 residues.

The chain uses TRBV20-1 and TRBJ2-5, with D uncertain. V was trimmed by 8 bases and J by 2 bases, leaving 15 bases between them. The CDR3 spans 13 residues. Germline V gene lookup returns CDR1 DFQATT and CDR2 SNEGSKA (reference sequence). The CDR3 sequence: CSFFATTQETQYF. In DNA, the CDR3 is TGCAGTTTCTTCGCGACCACTCAAGAGACCCAGTACTTC.

This clonotype was recorded a few times. The chain recombines TRBV21-1 with TRBJ1-1; the table's TRBD1 call for D was not verified on the DNA. TRBV21-1 is assigned pseudogene status. The CDR3 is 15 residues long. CDR3 coding DNA: TGTGCCAGCAGCCCCCGGGACAGGGATATCACTGAAGCTTTCTTT. Protein product: CASSPRDRDITEAFF.

The chain has TRBV20-1 and TRBJ1-1; D might be TRBD1 (5 bases). Trimming pared 0 bases from V and 3 bases from J, leaving 14 bases between. The CDR3 covers 15 residues. Germline V CDR1 and CDR2: DFQATT, SNEGSKA (reference sequence). CDR3 residues: CSARDQIGGDTEAFF. CDR3 DNA sequence: TGCAGTGCTAGAGATCAGATTGGAGGGGACACTGAAGCTTTCTTT.

The chain is built from TRBV7-9 and TRBJ2-1; 10 nucleotides match TRBD2. The CDR3 is made up of 17 amino acids. Germline-derived CDR1 and CDR2 are SEHNR and FQNEAQ (reference sequence). After removal of 4 bases from V and 5 bases from J, the junction contained 11 bases not matched to a gene. The CDR3 sequence is CASSWAQREGFHNEQFF. The CDR3 nucleotides read TGTGCCAGCAGCTGGGCCCAGCGGGAGGGGTTCCACAATGAGCAGTTCTTC.

A few counts support this clonotype. The chain is built from TRBV29-1 and TRBJ2-2; 11 bases map to TRBD2. CDR3 size: 16 residues. After removal of 5 bases from V and 0 bases from J, the junction contained 5 bases not matched to a gene. Germline V gene data show CDR1 as SQVTM and CDR2 as ANQGSEA. The DNA for the CDR3 is TGCAGCGTTCCGGGGACTAGCGGAACGAACACCGGGGAGCTGTTTTTT. Its protein is CSVPGTSGTNTGELFF.

V usage is TRBV4-1 and J usage is TRBJ2-5; maybe TRBD1 (6 bases). Looked up from germline, CDR1 is MGHRA and CDR2 is YSYEKL. V was pared by 6 bases and J by 2 bases, with 10 bases between. This CDR3 has 13 amino acids. The CDR3 loop reads CASSQGHQETQYF. The CDR3 nucleotides are TGCGCCAGCAGTCAGGGACATCAAGAGACCCAGTACTTC.